This T cell receptor (beta chain) was retrieved from a study of blood T cell repertoires in COVID-19. The wider study: The samples span acute and convalescent COVID-19 from the United States, Italy and Spain. The cDNA or gDNA used as material had been derived from T cells, B-cell-depleted T cells, or PBMCs.

Seattle patient enrollment occurred during active infection, with longitudinal follow-up thereafter. Assay used: immunoSEQ multiplex PCR; TCRdb lists only in-frame clones, some missing. The sample records 200,000 to 250,000 clones, around 83% being singletons. This receptor was taken from an elderly woman with COVID-19, enrolled during active disease. The sequenced sample was peripheral blood.

The CDR3 loop is CASSLFPGGRGYEQYF. Here the CDR3 DNA reads TGTGCCAGCAGTTTATTCCCTGGAGGCAGGGGCTACGAGCAGTACTTC. The chain uses TRBV27 and TRBJ2-7, with D possibly matching TRBD1 (6 bases). CDR1 and CDR2 from the germline V gene are MNHEY and SMNVEV (reference sequence). The CDR3 length is 16 residues. V was trimmed by 1 base and J by 3 bases, leaving 16 bases between them.